Below, 7 T cell receptor beta chains from the same sample are listed, as sequenced in a study of CD8+ T cells in alopecia areata. Isolated RNA was reverse transcribed into cDNA used as the sequencing template. Sequencing used immunoSEQ multiplex PCR; TCRdb keeps in-frame clones, though not all of them. Counted here are 150,000 to 200,000 clones, 50% to 60% occurring once; the ten biggest clones make up roughly 14%. This sample comprised CD4+ T cells sorted from blood, obtained at week 0. The receptors stem from a human donor with alopecia areata.

The rearrangement joins TRBV6-1 to TRBJ1-6; D remains unclear. The CDR3 contains 15 residues. V was cut by 1 base and J by 7 bases, with 11 bases left in between. CDR1 is MNHNS and CDR2 is SASEGT in the germline V gene. CDR3 DNA sequence: TGTGCCAGCAGTGAAGGGGTTGGTAGAAATTCACCCCTCCACTTT. Translating it yields CASSEGVGRNSPLHF.

In its sample, this clone was seen many times. The rearrangement joins TRBV7-8 to TRBJ2-3; D is unresolved. The CDR3 consists of 15 residues. Trimming took off 4 bases at V and 0 bases at J, with 11 bases between the two ends. Germline lookup yields CDR1 SGHVS and CDR2 FQNEAQ. The CDR3 sequence: CASSSPKTSTDTQYF. The DNA of the CDR3 is TGTGCCAGCAGCTCTCCCAAAACTAGCACAGATACGCAGTATTTT.

This clone has a handful of counts. V gene TRBV28 combines with J gene TRBJ2-3; 8 bases align to TRBD1. This CDR3 spans 15 amino acids. The germline V gene has CDR1 MDHEN and CDR2 SYDVKM. V lost 6 bases, J lost 0 bases, and 5 bases stayed unmatched. CDR3 amino acids: CASRQGGLSTDTQYF. CDR3 coding DNA: TGTGCCAGCAGACAGGGGGGCTTGAGCACAGATACGCAGTATTTT.

The table lists this clone with a few counts. The CDR3 DNA reads TGTGCCAGTAGTATGGGGATGCTTGAAAAACTGTTTTTT. Protein: CASSMGMLEKLFF. The V gene is TRBV19, the J gene TRBJ1-4; unclear D gene. The germline V and J ends were trimmed by 3 bases and 7 bases, with 9 bases remaining between them. The CDR3 totals 13 residues. Germline V gene data show CDR1 as LNHDA and CDR2 as SQIVND (reference sequence). Variable domain in full (rest from reference TRBV19 and TRBJ1-4): DGGITQSPKYLFRKEGQNVTLSCEQNLNHDAMYWYRQDPGQGLRLIYYSQIVNDFQKGDIAEGYSVSREKKESFPLTVTSAQKNPTAFYLCASSMGMLEKLFFGSGTQLSVL.

This sequence joins TRBV29-1 and TRBJ2-7; 8 bases agree with TRBD1. The germline V gene has CDR1 SQVTM and CDR2 ANQGSEA. The J segment lost 0 bases and the V segment lost 4 bases, leaving 5 bases of the junction unmatched. The CDR3 has 14 residues. The CDR3 sequence is CSVGQGTSSYEQYF. The DNA for the CDR3 is TGCAGCGTTGGACAGGGGACGAGCTCCTACGAGCAGTACTTC.

The genes are TRBV5-6 and TRBJ2-2; D call uncertain. The CDR3 consists of 14 residues. Germline CDR1 SGHDT, CDR2 YYEEEE. Trimming stripped 1 base from V and 5 bases from J, with 9 bases between. The CDR3 region is CASSLIIQTGELFF. The CDR3 nucleotides are TGTGCCAGCAGCTTGATCATCCAGACCGGGGAGCTGTTTTTT.

The gene calls are TRBV7-8 and TRBJ1-1; D uncertain. V shed 6 bases and J shed 8 bases, with 10 bases lying between them. Germline assignment: CDR1 SGHVS and CDR2 FQNEAQ. The CDR3 sequence is 11 residues long. The DNA for the CDR3 is TGTGCCAGCAGTCGTCAGGACGAAGCTTTCTTT. Translated: CASSRQDEAFF. Supplemented by reference TRBV7-8 and TRBJ1-1, the full variable domain reads GAGVSQSPRYKVAKRGQDVALRCDPISGHVSLFWYQQALGQGPEFLTYFQNEAQLDKSGLPSDRFFAERPEGSVSTLKIQRTQQEDSAVYLCASSRQDEAFFGQGTRLTVV.